What follows is one TCR beta chain and its context. Its antigen is as yet unknown. The germline CDR1 and CDR2 sequences are MDHEN and SYDVKM. V shed 7 bases and J shed 2 bases, with 13 bases lying between them. The CDR3 loop spans 14 amino acids. The data originate from a study of T cells in localized non-small cell lung cancer. Study-wide points: Appearance in adjacent lung was seen for a median 57 of the top 100 tumor clones. Peak T cell clonality was found in uninvolved adjacent lung, exceeding tumor.

Produced via immunoSEQ multiplex PCR; TCRdb's table is partial and in-frame only. The data hold over 20,000 clones, with around 90% observed a single time. The sequence came from a male donor older than 55 with stage II lung adenocarcinoma. This rearrangement joins TRBV28 to TRBJ2-3; the D gene is possibly TRBD1 (5 bases). The input for sequencing was peripheral blood mononuclear cells, taken before any cancer treatment. The CDR3: CASTTIGATDTQYF. The CDR3 region has the DNA TGTGCCAGCACAACGATAGGGGCCACAGATACGCAGTATTTT.